The entry that follows covers one T cell receptor (beta chain) sequence. In its sample, this clonotype was seen a few times. No antigen is known for it. No base quality information exists; no much larger clone differs at one position. This sample is drawn from a study of regulatory T cells in long-lasting Graves disease (TCRdb year 2021). A note on the overall study: Persistent Graves' disease was defined as antithyroid drug treatment for over 5 years with persistently positive TSH receptor autoantibodies. A total of around 35 samples were covered by TCR sequencing, comprising some 13 persistent and around 20 newly diagnosed Graves' disease patients. The study was conducted in China and was registered as a clinical trial. Persistent Graves' disease patients in the clinical cohort had taken antithyroid drugs for approximately 10 years on average. Peripheral blood TCR sequencing and RNA sequencing compared persistent Graves' disease patients with newly diagnosed Graves' disease patients.

Summary of the overall study and its limitations: More public clonotypes were shared among persistent patients (roughly 2,700) than among newly diagnosed patients (just under 1,000). Sequencing and analysis were limited to the TCR beta chain. The authors noted that the small sample size was a limitation that may lower accuracy. Because the primary lesion, thyroid tissue, could not be accessed, the study looked at peripheral blood alone. Compared with newly diagnosed patients, patients with persistent Graves' disease had lower TCR Shannon entropy and fewer highly expanded clones, which suggests clonal expansion.

The library was obtained by multiplex PCR. The instrument was an Illumina HiSeq 4000. To build TCR beta libraries, CDR3 regions were amplified by Arm-PCR using iRepertoire HTBI primers. Gel purification was performed on PCR products prior to sequencing. Turning to the authors' computational methods: Gene usage analysis of CDR3 amino acid clonotypes relied on the approximately 60 TRBV and 14 TRBJ segments identified across samples. COPE and FqMerger were used to merge filtered high-quality paired reads into contigs. BLAST was used to align contigs to IMGT TRBV, TRBD and TRBJ reference genes, and CDR3 was defined according to IMGT. Any clonotype with a frequency above 0.1% was classified as a highly expanded clone. Repertoire diversity was measured by Shannon entropy, and V-J evenness by the Gini coefficient. Clonotypes shared by more than one individual were considered public. TCRdb reprocessed the public reads (quality trimming at Q25 with fastp, clone calling with MiXCR) and kept in-frame beta chains. CDR3 protein sequences are deduplicated, and each keeps its most common genes and DNA. The V and J calls, along with clone size, are taken from TCRdb and not from the paper's own processing. In all, the sample holds fewer than 400,000 distinct CDR3 sequences, and under 25% of those were seen once. The top ten clones comprise 20% to 25% of the sample.

The time point label, read with the paper, signifies: persistent/refractory GD, antithyroid drugs over 5 years with positive TRAb. For both TCR sequencing and RNA sequencing, RNA was extracted from PBMCs in TRIzol. The diagnosis of Graves' disease followed American Thyroid Association guidelines. Patients for the study were recruited at an endocrinology department in Xi'an, China. From each patient, around 9.3 milliliters of peripheral blood was collected into an EDTA anticoagulant tube. Ficoll Paque Plus density gradient separation was used to isolate PBMCs, and no further T cell sorting was done. An Agilent 2100 Bioanalyzer and agarose gel were used to assess RNA quality, and a NanoDrop 2000 was used to measure RNA concentration. This clonotype was sampled from a female donor with Graves disease. The sample consisted of peripheral blood mononuclear cells (PBMCs), taken when the disease was refractory, from a patient treated with antithyroid drugs.

The DNA sequence reads TGCAGCGTTGAAATCCCCTTGCTGACAGTATGGAAAGGGAAGGATTATGGCTACACCTTC. Its translation reads: CSVEIPLLTVWKGKDYGYTF. The chain employs TRBV29-1 and TRBJ1-2; D gene: possibly TRBD1, on 5 matching bases. V was cut back by 2 bases and J by 5 bases, leaving a gap of 33 bases between them. From cysteine to phenylalanine, the CDR3 is 20 amino acids long. CDR3 DNA is the only sequence kept; it has 60 bases, read in frame from the first base. As encoded in the germline V gene, CDR1 is SQVTM while CDR2 is ANQGSEA.